One T cell receptor beta chain is described in this entry. The antigen remains undetermined. The sample is drawn from a study of neoadjuvant anti-PD-1 for oral cavity cancer. Whole-study context: Around day 43, patients without progression received a fourth nivolumab dose before surgery.

Between the trimmed V and J ends, which lost 0 bases and 0 bases, there was a span of 12 bases. Germline assignment: CDR1 LNHNV and CDR2 YYDKDF (reference sequence). This CDR3 spans 17 amino acids. Six replicates per PBMC sample, mostly from roughly 500 ng of genomic DNA. TCRdb's copy holds only in-frame clones and misses some; the assay was immunoSEQ multiplex PCR. This sample has 65,000 to 95,000 clones, with approximately 84% found just once. Findings and limits, study-wide: With three patients per group, TCR findings need larger cohorts.

The source of this sequence is a person aged 35-79 years with oral cavity squamous cell carcinoma. This rearrangement joins TRBV15 to TRBJ1-3; a weak D match, TRBD1 (5 bases). The sample consisted of PBMCs, taken before nivolumab (anti-PD-1) treatment. The CDR3 DNA reads TGTGCCACCAGCAGAGATCGGGGCGGAGACTCTGGAAACACCATATATTTT. Its translation is CATSRDRGGDSGNTIYF.